This T cell receptor beta chain came from a study of blood T cell repertoires in COVID-19. In the study overall: There were acute and convalescent COVID-19 samples, and they came from the United States, Italy and Spain.

V was cut by 2 bases and J by 7 bases, with 10 bases left in between. The CDR3 is 13 residues long. The germline V gene has CDR1 SGHNT and CDR2 YYREEE (reference sequence). This clone occurred once. TCRdb's copy holds only in-frame clones and misses some; the assay was immunoSEQ multiplex PCR. In the table there are around 190,000 clones, 80% to 90% of which are singletons. Two negative PCRs, clearance, or symptom resolution characterized the recovered Cohort 3 donors. The specimen sequenced was PBMCs or T cells enriched from blood (not recorded which). This chain links TRBV5-4 with TRBJ2-1; a weak D match, TRBD2 (6 bases). The receptor's source is a man aged 40-49 years who had recovered from COVID-19. The CDR3 loop reads CASSFGTGNEQFF. For the CDR3, the DNA is TGTGCCAGCAGCTTCGGGACTGGAAATGAGCAGTTCTTC.